This is a list of T cell receptor beta chains from one sample in a study of shared clonotypes between healthy human individuals. Some clones are missing from TCRdb's copy, which holds only in-frame ones; the method was immunoSEQ multiplex PCR. The table records roughly 2,000,000 clones, 85% to 95% of them present only once. Sequencing input: naive CD8+ T cells from PBMCs. The receptors stem from a man in his late teens or twenties in good health. Some clones in this sample may be carry-over from other donors' samples. Both conserved end residues are part of each CDR3. A D gene is named only where the DNA matches it firmly. Clone size appears in some rows only: once, few, many, or a class for an expanded clone.

j_gene,d_gene,v_gene,abundance,CDR3aa,CDR3nt
TRBJ2-7,NA,TRBV11-2,once,CASSLDRGLAPYEQYF,TGTGCCAGCAGCTTAGATCGGGGGCTAGCGCCCTACGAGCAGTACTTC
TRBJ2-7,NA,TRBV19,NA,CASSIVIRGNEQYF,TGTGCCAGTAGTATAGTCATAAGGGGCAACGAGCAGTACTTC
TRBJ2-1,TRBD2,TRBV4-1,NA,CASSLWTSGQGNEQFF,TGCGCCAGCAGCTTATGGACTAGCGGGCAGGGTAATGAGCAGTTCTTC
TRBJ2-7,TRBD1,TRBV5-8,NA,CASSPRTGGTYEQYF,TGTGCCAGCAGCCCTCGGACAGGGGGGACCTACGAGCAGTACTTC
TRBJ2-7,NA,TRBV14,NA,CASSQVPYEQYF,TGTGCCAGCAGCCAAGTACCCTACGAGCAGTACTTC
TRBJ1-2,NA,TRBV4-1,NA,CASSPRGGDGYTF,TGCGCCAGCAGCCCCCGGGGAGGGGATGGCTACACCTTC
TRBJ1-4,NA,TRBV25-1,once,CASSMVDGRLFF,TGTGCCAGCAGTATGGTTGACGGTCGACTGTTTTTT
TRBJ2-1,NA,TRBV28,NA,CASSLLGGTRGNEQFF,TGTGCCAGCAGTTTATTGGGCGGGACCCGCGGCAATGAGCAGTTCTTC
TRBJ2-5,NA,TRBV5-4,NA,CASSCGYRGQGQETQYF,TGTGCCAGCAGCTGTGGATACCGGGGTCAGGGACAAGAGACCCAGTACTTC
TRBJ2-7,TRBD1,TRBV4-3,NA,CASSQDRGSSYEQYF,TGCGCCAGCAGCCAGGACAGGGGTAGCTCCTACGAGCAGTACTTC
TRBJ2-7,NA,TRBV7-9,NA,CASSQPRDGSSYEQYF,TGTGCCAGCAGTCAGCCCCGGGACGGGAGCTCCTACGAGCAGTACTTC
TRBJ1-5,NA,TRBV6-1,NA,CASSEASNQPQHF,TGTGCCAGCAGTGAGGCCAGCAATCAGCCCCAGCATTTT
TRBJ2-1,TRBD2,TRBV6-4,NA,CASSDSMDGTSSSYNEQFF,TGTGCCAGCAGTGACTCGATGGATGGGACTAGCAGCTCCTACAATGAGCAGTTCTTC
TRBJ2-7,NA,TRBV6-1,NA,CASSEPATRSYEQYF,TGTGCCAGCAGTGAACCAGCGACGCGCTCCTACGAGCAGTACTTC
TRBJ2-3,NA,TRBV7-9,NA,CASSRMADTQYF,TGTGCCAGCAGTCGTATGGCAGATACGCAGTATTTT
TRBJ2-7,NA,TRBV19,NA,CASSRWAGYEQYF,TGTGCCAGTAGTAGGTGGGCTGGGTACGAGCAGTACTTC
TRBJ2-7,TRBD1,TRBV29-1,NA,CSVVAGGYEQYF,TGCAGCGTTGTCGCAGGGGGCTACGAGCAGTACTTC
TRBJ2-3,NA,TRBV5-4,NA,CASSGGHPGVNF,TGTGCCAGCAGCGGGGGACACCCCGGTGTGAATTTT
TRBJ2-3,TRBD1,TRBV7-3,NA,CASSSRTGADTDTQYF,TGTGCCAGCAGCTCAAGGACAGGGGCGGACACAGATACGCAGTATTTT
TRBJ2-5,NA,TRBV7-9,NA,CASSSDTKKETQYF,TGTGCCAGCAGCTCCGACACGAAAAAAGAGACCCAGTACTTC
TRBJ2-1,NA,TRBV19,NA,CASSIVFSYNEQFF,TGTGCCAGTAGTATAGTTTTCTCCTACAATGAGCAGTTCTTC
TRBJ1-4,TRBD1,TRBV25-1,once,CASSDPDRGGEKLFF,TGTGCCAGCAGTGACCCCGACAGGGGCGGTGAAAAACTGTTTTTT
TRBJ2-7,TRBD2,TRBV27,NA,CASSLSASGKNEQYF,TGTGCCAGCAGTTTATCGGCTAGCGGGAAAAACGAGCAGTACTTC
TRBJ1-2,NA,TRBV25-1,NA,CASSASRYGYTF,TGTGCCAGCAGTGCATCAAGATATGGCTACACCTTC
TRBJ2-3,NA,TRBV7-2,NA,CASARGGDFTDTQYF,TGTGCCAGCGCGAGGGGCGGGGACTTCACAGATACGCAGTATTTT
TRBJ2-7,TRBD2,TRBV15,NA,CATSSRRTSGSYEQYF,TGTGCCACCAGCAGCCGTAGGACTAGCGGATCCTACGAGCAGTACTTC
TRBJ2-1,TRBD2,TRBV30,NA,CAWSAGTRKLDEQFF,TGTGCCTGGAGTGCCGGGACTAGGAAGTTAGATGAGCAGTTCTTC
TRBJ1-1,NA,TRBV7-9,NA,CASSFAYTANTEAFF,TGTGCCAGCAGTTTCGCCTATACTGCAAACACTGAAGCTTTCTTT
TRBJ1-1,NA,TRBV6-5,NA,CASSYSAFRNTEAFF,TGTGCCAGCAGTTACTCAGCGTTTCGGAACACTGAAGCTTTCTTT
TRBJ2-2,TRBD2,TRBV6-6,NA,CASSLVAGGGTGELFF,TGTGCCAGCAGTTTGGTAGCGGGAGGAGGGACCGGGGAGCTGTTTTTT
TRBJ1-5,NA,TRBV11-2,NA,CASSLESNQPQHF,TGTGCCAGCAGCTTAGAGTCGAATCAGCCCCAGCATTTT
TRBJ1-2,NA,TRBV5-4,once,CASSIKDSYYGYTF,TGTGCCAGCAGCATCAAGGACAGCTACTATGGCTACACCTTC
TRBJ2-7,NA,TRBV6-1,NA,CASSHRVSYEQYF,TGTGCCAGCAGTCACAGGGTATCCTACGAGCAGTACTTC
TRBJ2-7,NA,TRBV25-1,NA,CASSSIGVNYEQYF,TGTGCCAGCAGCTCGATTGGGGTCAACTACGAGCAGTACTTC
TRBJ1-2,TRBD1,TRBV5-5,NA,CASNVDRLRFGYTF,TGTGCCAGCAACGTGGACAGGCTGCGGTTTGGCTACACCTTC
TRBJ2-7,NA,TRBV5-1,NA,CASREIQGRAYEQYF,TGCGCCAGCAGGGAGATACAGGGAAGGGCCTACGAGCAGTACTTC
TRBJ2-2,NA,TRBV27,NA,CASSLRIEGGELFF,TGTGCCAGCAGTTTACGCATTGAGGGCGGGGAGCTGTTTTTT
TRBJ1-1,NA,TRBV9,NA,CASSQMGGREAFF,TGTGCCAGCAGCCAGATGGGCGGCAGGGAAGCTTTCTTT
TRBJ2-7,TRBD2,TRBV27,NA,CASSLSYGLAAGDEQYF,TGTGCCAGCAGTTTATCATACGGGCTAGCGGCCGGGGACGAGCAGTACTTC
TRBJ2-2,NA,TRBV29-1,NA,CSAPDGAGELFF,TGCAGCGCCCCGGATGGGGCCGGGGAGCTGTTTTTT
TRBJ2-7,NA,TRBV4-1,NA,CASSYVSGTGTYEQYF,TGCGCCAGCAGCTACGTTTCCGGGACGGGGACCTACGAGCAGTACTTC
TRBJ2-7,TRBD1,TRBV7-9,NA,CASTDRAYEQYF,TGTGCCAGTACCGACAGGGCGTACGAGCAGTACTTC
TRBJ1-2,NA,TRBV7-9,NA,CASRATRGRDGYTF,TGTGCCAGCAGAGCCACCCGGGGGAGGGATGGCTACACCTTC
TRBJ1-5,NA,TRBV19,NA,CASTGGETQPQHF,TGTGCCAGCACCGGAGGGGAGACGCAGCCCCAGCATTTT
TRBJ1-2,NA,TRBV9,NA,CASSSRTARYTF,TGTGCCAGCAGCTCGAGGACAGCCCGCTACACCTTC
TRBJ2-7,NA,TRBV15,NA,CATSPDSLGYEQYF,TGTGCCACCAGCCCGGACAGTTTGGGCTACGAGCAGTACTTC
TRBJ1-1,NA,TRBV5-5,few,CASSLGHGRAFF,TGTGCCAGCAGCCTCGGACACGGCCGGGCTTTCTTT